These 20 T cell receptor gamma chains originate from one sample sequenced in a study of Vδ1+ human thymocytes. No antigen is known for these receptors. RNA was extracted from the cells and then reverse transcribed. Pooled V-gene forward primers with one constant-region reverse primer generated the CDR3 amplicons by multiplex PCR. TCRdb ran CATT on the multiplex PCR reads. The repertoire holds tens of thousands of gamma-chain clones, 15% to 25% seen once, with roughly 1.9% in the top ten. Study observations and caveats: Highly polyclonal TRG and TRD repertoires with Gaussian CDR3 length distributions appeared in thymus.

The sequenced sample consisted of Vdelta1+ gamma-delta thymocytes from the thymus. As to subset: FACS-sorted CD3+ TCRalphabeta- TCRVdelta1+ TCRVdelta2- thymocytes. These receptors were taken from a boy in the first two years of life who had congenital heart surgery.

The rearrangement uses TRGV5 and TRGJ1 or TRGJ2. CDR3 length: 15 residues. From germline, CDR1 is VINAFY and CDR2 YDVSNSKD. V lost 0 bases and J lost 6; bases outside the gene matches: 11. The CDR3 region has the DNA TGTGCCACCTGGGACAGGCTCGAGGAGGGTTATAAGAAACTCTTT. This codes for CATWDRLEEGYKKLF.

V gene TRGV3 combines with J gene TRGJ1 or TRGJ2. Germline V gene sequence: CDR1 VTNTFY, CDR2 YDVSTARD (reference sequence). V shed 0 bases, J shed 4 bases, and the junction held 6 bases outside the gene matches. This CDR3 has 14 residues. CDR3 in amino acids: CATWDRPEYYKKLF. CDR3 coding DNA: TGTGCCACCTGGGACAGGCCTGAATATTATAAGAAACTCTTT.

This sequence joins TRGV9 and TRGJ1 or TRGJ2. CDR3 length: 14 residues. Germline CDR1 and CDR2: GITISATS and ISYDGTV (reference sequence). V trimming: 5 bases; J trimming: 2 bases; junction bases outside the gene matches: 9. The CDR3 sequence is CALWGERDYYKKLF. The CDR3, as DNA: TGTGCCTTGTGGGGAGAACGGGATTATTATAAGAAACTCTTT.

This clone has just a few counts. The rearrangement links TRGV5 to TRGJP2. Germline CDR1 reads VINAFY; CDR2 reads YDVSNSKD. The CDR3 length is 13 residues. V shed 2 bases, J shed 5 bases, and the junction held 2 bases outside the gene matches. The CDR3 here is CATWDISDWIKTF. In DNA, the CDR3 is TGTGCCACCTGGGACATCAGTGATTGGATCAAGACGTTT.

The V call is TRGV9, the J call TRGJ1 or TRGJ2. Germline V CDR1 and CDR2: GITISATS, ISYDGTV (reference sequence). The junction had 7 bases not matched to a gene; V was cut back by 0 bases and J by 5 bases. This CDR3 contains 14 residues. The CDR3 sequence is CALWEVRSDYKKLF. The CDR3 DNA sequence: TGTGCCTTGTGGGAGGTGCGTAGTGATTATAAGAAACTCTTT.

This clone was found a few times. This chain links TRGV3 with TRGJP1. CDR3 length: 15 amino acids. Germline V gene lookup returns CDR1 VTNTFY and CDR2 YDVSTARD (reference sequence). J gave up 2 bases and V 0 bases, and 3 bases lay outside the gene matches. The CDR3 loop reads CATWDRPTTGWFKIF. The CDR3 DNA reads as TGTGCCACCTGGGACAGGCCGACCACTGGTTGGTTCAAGATATTT.

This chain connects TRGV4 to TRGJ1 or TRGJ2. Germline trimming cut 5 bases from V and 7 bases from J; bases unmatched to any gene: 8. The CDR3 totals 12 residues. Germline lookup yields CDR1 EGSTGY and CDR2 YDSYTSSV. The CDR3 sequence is CATWGCGYKKLF. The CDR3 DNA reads TGTGCCACCTGGGGGTGTGGGTATAAGAAACTCTTT.

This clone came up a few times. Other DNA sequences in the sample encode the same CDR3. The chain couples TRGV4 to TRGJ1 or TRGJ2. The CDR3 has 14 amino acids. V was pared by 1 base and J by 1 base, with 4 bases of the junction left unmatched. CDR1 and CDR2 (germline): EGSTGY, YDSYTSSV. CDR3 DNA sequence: TGTGCCACCTGGGATGGATCCAATTATTATAAGAAACTCTTT. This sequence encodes CATWDGSNYYKKLF.

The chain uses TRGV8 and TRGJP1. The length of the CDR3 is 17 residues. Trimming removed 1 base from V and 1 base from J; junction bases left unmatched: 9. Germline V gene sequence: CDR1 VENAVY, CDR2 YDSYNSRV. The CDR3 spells CATWDSSSSTTGWFKIF. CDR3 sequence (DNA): TGTGCCACCTGGGATAGTTCCTCCTCTACCACTGGTTGGTTCAAGATATTT.

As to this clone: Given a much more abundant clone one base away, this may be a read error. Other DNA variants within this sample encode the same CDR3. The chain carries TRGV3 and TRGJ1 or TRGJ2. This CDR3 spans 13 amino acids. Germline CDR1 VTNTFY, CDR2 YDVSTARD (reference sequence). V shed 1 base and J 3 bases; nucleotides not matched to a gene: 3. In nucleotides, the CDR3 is TGTGCCACCTGGGACAGACGTTATTATAAGAAACTCTTT. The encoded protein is CATWDRRYYKKLF.

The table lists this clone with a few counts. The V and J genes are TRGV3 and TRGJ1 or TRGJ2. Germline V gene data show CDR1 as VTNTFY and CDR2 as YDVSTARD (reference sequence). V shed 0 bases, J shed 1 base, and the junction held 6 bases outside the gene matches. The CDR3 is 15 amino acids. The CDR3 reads CATWDRGLNYYKKLF. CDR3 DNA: TGTGCCACCTGGGACAGGGGGCTAAATTATTATAAGAAACTCTTT.

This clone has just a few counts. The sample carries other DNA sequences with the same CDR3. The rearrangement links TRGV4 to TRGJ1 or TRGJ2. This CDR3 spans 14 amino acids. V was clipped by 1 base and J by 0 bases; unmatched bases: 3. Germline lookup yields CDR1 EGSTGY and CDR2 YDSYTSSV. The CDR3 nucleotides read TGTGCCACCTGGGATGGATTGAATTATTATAAGAAACTCTTT. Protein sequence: CATWDGLNYYKKLF.

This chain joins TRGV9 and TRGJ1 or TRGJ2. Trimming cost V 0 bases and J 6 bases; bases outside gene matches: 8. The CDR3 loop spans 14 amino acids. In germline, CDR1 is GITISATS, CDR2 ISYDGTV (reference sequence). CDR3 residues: CALWEVTYAYKKLF. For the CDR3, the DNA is TGTGCCTTGTGGGAGGTGACTTATGCTTATAAGAAACTCTTT.

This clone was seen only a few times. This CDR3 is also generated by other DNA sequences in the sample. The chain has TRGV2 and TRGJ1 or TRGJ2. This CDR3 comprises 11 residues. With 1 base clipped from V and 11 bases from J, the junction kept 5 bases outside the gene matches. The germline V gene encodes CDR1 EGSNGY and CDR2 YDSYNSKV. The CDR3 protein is CATWDGREKLF. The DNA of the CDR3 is TGTGCCACCTGGGACGGAAGGGAGAAACTCTTT.

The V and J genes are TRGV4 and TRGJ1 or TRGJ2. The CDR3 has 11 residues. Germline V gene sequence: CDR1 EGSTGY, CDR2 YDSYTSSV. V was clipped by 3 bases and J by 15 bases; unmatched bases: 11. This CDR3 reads CATWDNGLGLF. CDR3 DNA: TGTGCCACCTGGGATAACGGGTTAGGACTCTTT.

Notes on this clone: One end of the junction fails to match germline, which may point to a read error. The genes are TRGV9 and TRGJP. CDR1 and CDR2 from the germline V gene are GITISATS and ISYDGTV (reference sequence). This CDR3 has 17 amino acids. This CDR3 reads CALWEVHEELGKKIEVF. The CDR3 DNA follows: TGTGCCTTGTGGGAGGTGCATGAAGAGTTGGGCAAAAAAATCGAGGTATTT.

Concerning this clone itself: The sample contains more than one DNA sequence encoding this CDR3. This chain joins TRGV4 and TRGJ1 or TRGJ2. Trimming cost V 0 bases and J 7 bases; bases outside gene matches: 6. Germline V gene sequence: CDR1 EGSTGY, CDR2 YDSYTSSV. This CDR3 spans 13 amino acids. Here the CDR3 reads CATWDGPGYKKLF. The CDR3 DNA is TGTGCCACCTGGGATGGGCCAGGGTATAAGAAACTCTTT.

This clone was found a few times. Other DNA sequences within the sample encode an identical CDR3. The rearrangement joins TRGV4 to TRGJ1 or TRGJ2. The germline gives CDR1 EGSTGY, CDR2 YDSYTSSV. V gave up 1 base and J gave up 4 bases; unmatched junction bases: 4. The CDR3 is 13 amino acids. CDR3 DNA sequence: TGTGCCACCTGGGATGGCACCTATTATAAGAAACTCTTT. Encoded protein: CATWDGTYYKKLF.

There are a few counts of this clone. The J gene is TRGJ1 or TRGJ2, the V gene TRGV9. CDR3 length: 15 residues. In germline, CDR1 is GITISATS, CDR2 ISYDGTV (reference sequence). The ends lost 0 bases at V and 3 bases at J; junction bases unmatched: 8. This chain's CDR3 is CALWEVLITYYKKLF. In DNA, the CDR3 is TGTGCCTTGTGGGAGGTGTTGATTACTTATTATAAGAAACTCTTT.

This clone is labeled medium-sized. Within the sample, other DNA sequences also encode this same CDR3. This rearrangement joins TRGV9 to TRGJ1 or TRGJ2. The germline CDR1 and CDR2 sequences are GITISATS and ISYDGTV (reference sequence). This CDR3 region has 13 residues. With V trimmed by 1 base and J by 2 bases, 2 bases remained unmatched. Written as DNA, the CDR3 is TGTGCCTTGTGGGAGGTTTATTATTATAAGAAACTCTTT. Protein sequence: CALWEVYYYKKLF.